One sample yielded the 16 T cell receptor beta chains listed below, sequenced in a study of CD8 T cells in ankylosing spondylitis. Notes on the study in general: Blood from ankylosing spondylitis patients appeared to carry a characteristic roughly 8-variant TCR beta motif.

TCRdb processed the 5' RACE reads anew with MiXCR; each CDR3 protein has one entry. The repertoire consists of some 840,000 distinct CDR3 sequences, with about 10% occurring once and the leading ten covering approximately 0.51%. Antigens for these TCRs are unknown. Sequenced input: blood, either unsorted or a sorted T cell fraction (not recorded which). The source of these receptors is a male donor with ankylosing spondylitis.

This clonotype was detected only a few times. The gene calls are TRBV12-3 or TRBV12-4 and TRBJ1-5, with D unclear. The CDR3 consists of 13 residues. The V and J ends lost 1 base and 5 bases respectively, with 6 bases between them. The CDR3: CASSLEYDQPQHF. The CDR3 nucleotides read TGTGCCAGCAGTTTAGAGTACGATCAGCCCCAGCATTTT.

There are a few counts of this clonotype. V and J are TRBV9 and TRBJ2-5, with D perhaps TRBD2 (6 bases). Germline assignment: CDR1 SGDLS and CDR2 YYNGEE. This CDR3 contains 14 residues. Between the trimmed V and J ends, which lost 6 bases and 5 bases, there was a span of 17 bases. CDR3 in DNA: TGTGCCAGCAAGTCAGGCCGGGGGAGTGAGACCCAGTACTTC. Its translation is CASKSGRGSETQYF. The variable domain in full, completed from reference TRBV9 and TRBJ2-5, reads DSGVTQTPKHLITATGQRVTLRCSPRSGDLSVYWYQQSLDQGLQFLIQYYNGEERAKGNILERFSAQQFPDLHSELNLSSLELGDSALYFCASKSGRGSETQYFGPGTRLLVL.

The sample holds a few counts of this clonotype. CDR3 sequence: CASSLGSGSHMPYEQYF. The CDR3 nucleotides are TGCGCCAGCTCATTAGGAAGCGGGAGCCATATGCCCTACGAGCAGTACTTC. This chain connects TRBV5-1 to TRBJ2-7, with 8 bases fitting TRBD2. The CDR3 is 17 amino acids. Looked up from germline, CDR1 is SGHRS and CDR2 is YFSETQ. The V segment lost 7 bases and the J segment 2 bases; nucleotides outside the gene matches: 17.

In this sample, this clonotype turned up many times. The chain is built from TRBV12-3 or TRBV12-4 and TRBJ1-2, with a weak D call TRBD1 (5 bases). Trimming cost V 3 bases and J 7 bases, with 15 bases left between them. CDR3 length: 14 amino acids. CDR3 DNA: TGTGCCAGCAGTTTCGGAGGAGGGGATGCTGGCTACACCTTC. This encodes CASSFGGGDAGYTF.

The CDR3 nucleotides are TGTGCCAGCAGCTTAGTCGTCAGGAGCTCCTACAATGAGCAGTTCTTC. It specifies CASSLVVRSSYNEQFF. V usage is TRBV5-6 and J usage is TRBJ2-1, with D unclear. The CDR3 is 16 residues long. Germline V gives CDR1 SGHDT, CDR2 YYEEEE. Trimming pared 2 bases from V and 0 bases from J, leaving 12 bases between. The variable domain in full, completed from reference TRBV5-6 and TRBJ2-1, reads DAGVTQSPTHLIKTRGQQVTLRCSPKSGHDTVSWYQQALGQGPQFIFQYYEEEERQRGNFPDRFSGHQFPNYSSELNVNALLLGDSALYLCASSLVVRSSYNEQFFGPGTRLTVL.

V and J are TRBV2 and TRBJ1-1; tentatively, D is TRBD1 (5 bases). Trimming cost V 2 bases and J 3 bases, with 13 bases left between them. The CDR3 has 15 amino acids. Per the germline V gene, CDR1 is SNHLY and CDR2 is FYNNEI. The CDR3 sequence: CASSERAGRDTEAFF. CDR3 DNA: TGTGCCAGCAGTGAAAGGGCAGGGAGGGACACTGAAGCTTTCTTT.

This chain connects TRBV5-1 to TRBJ1-2; D unresolved. Trimming shortened V by 0 bases and J by 4 bases, and 10 bases separated the two germline ends. The V gene's germline CDR1 is SGHRS and CDR2 YFSETQ. The CDR3 is made up of 14 amino acids. The CDR3 DNA reads as TGCGCCAGCAGCTTGGCCGGTAGGCTCTATGGCTACACCTTC. Residues: CASSLAGRLYGYTF.

The genes are TRBV20-1 and TRBJ1-2, with D hard to call. V lost 0 bases to trimming and J lost 5 bases, with 16 bases between them. Per germline, CDR1 DFQATT and CDR2 SNEGSKA (reference sequence). The CDR3 totals 15 residues. The DNA of the CDR3 is TGCAGTGCTAGAGATTTAGGAGTGCCTGGGTATGGCTACACCTTC. Its protein is CSARDLGVPGYGYTF.

This clonotype was seen a handful of times. The V call is TRBV5-1, the J call TRBJ1-1; D is unresolved. The CDR3 has 17 amino acids. Germline V CDR1 and CDR2: SGHRS, YFSETQ. Trimming took 7 bases from V and 2 from J, leaving 24 bases between them. The CDR3 protein is CASRLPRRLGENTEAFF. CDR3 coding DNA: TGCGCCAGCCGGCTCCCCCGGAGGTTGGGAGAAAACACTGAAGCTTTCTTT.

This clonotype was seen more than once but under ten times. The chain recombines TRBV5-5 with TRBJ2-7; 8 bases are shared with TRBD1. V lost 4 bases and J lost 0; bases outside the gene matches: 9. CDR3 length: 16 amino acids. Germline CDR1 reads SGHKS; CDR2 reads YYEKEE (reference sequence). CDR3 bases: TGTGCCAGCAGCGCTCGCCCCGGGACAGGCTCCTACGAGCAGTACTTC. This sequence encodes CASSARPGTGSYEQYF.

This clonotype has only a few counts. The chain carries TRBV5-1 and TRBJ2-3; D unclear. This CDR3 spans 14 amino acids. CDR1 SGHRS and CDR2 YFSETQ come from the germline V gene. Trimming removed 6 bases at V and 1 base at J, with 12 bases between. CDR3 nucleotides: TGCGCCAGCAAGAAGGATGTGGGCACAGATACGCAGTATTTT. Translation: CASKKDVGTDTQYF.

This clonotype occurred a few times. The V gene is TRBV20-1, the J gene TRBJ1-1; TRBD1 is a possible D gene (5 bases). The V end lost 3 bases, the J end lost 2 bases, and 13 bases lay between the germline ends. This CDR3 is built from 14 residues. Germline CDR1 reads DFQATT; CDR2 reads SNEGSKA (reference sequence). In DNA form, the CDR3 reads TGCAGTGCTAGTATCCCAGGGAGCAACACTGAAGCTTTCTTT. Translation gives CSASIPGSNTEAFF.

The chain links TRBV28 to TRBJ2-5; 9 bases match TRBD1. The CDR3 is 15 residues long. J lost 6 bases, V lost 5 bases, and 10 bases had no gene match. Germline loops: CDR1 MDHEN, CDR2 SYDVKM. Written as DNA, the CDR3 is TGTGCCAGCAGTCCCTGGGACAGGGCGGTACAGACCCAGTACTTC. Amino acid sequence: CASSPWDRAVQTQYF.

The chain is built from TRBV11-2 and TRBJ2-3, with 11 bases matching TRBD2. Germline assignment: CDR1 SGHAT and CDR2 FQNNGV. The CDR3 is made up of 18 amino acids. With 5 bases clipped from V and 4 bases from J, the junction kept 14 bases outside the gene matches. The CDR3 sequence: CASSALPGLAAVSDTQYF. The CDR3, as DNA: TGTGCCAGCAGCGCACTTCCGGGACTAGCGGCGGTGTCAGATACGCAGTATTTT.

This clonotype was counted only a few times. V usage is TRBV5-6 and J usage is TRBJ2-1; possibly TRBD1 for D (5 bases). This CDR3 region has 14 residues. Per the germline V gene, CDR1 is SGHDT and CDR2 is YYEEEE. The V gene lost 2 bases and the J gene lost 5 bases, with 11 bases spanning the gap. DNA of the CDR3: TGTGCCAGCAGCTTCAGGGAAGGGAACAATGAGCAGTTCTTC. Protein: CASSFREGNNEQFF.

This clonotype was counted only a few times. The CDR3 sequence: CASSQIYRGQALGYTF. DNA of the CDR3: TGTGCCAGCAGTCAGATATACAGGGGGCAGGCGCTTGGCTACACCTTC. The chain links TRBV12-3 or TRBV12-4 to TRBJ1-2, with 9 bases lining up with TRBD1. This CDR3 is built from 16 residues. V lost 5 bases, J lost 7 bases, and 14 bases stayed unmatched.